This T cell receptor (beta chain) emerged from a study of cytomegalovirus exposure and HLA in healthy donors. Study observations and caveats: For most subjects, TCR beta sequences were reported to predict HLA-A and HLA-B alleles with accuracy. In an earlier analysis, most TCR beta V segments were productive about 87% or about 30% of the time. Cytomegalovirus association was listed for around 180 TCR beta chains. Researchers reported in a later analysis that a missense DCLRE1C variant was tied to TCR beta V- and J-gene trimming.

PCR amplification relied on 60 Vbeta primers (plus 13 Jbeta primers). Generated by immunoSEQ multiplex PCR, the TCRdb table keeps only in-frame clones and is missing some. The specimen's table records roughly 70,000 clones. CDR3 size: 15 residues. With V trimmed by 3 bases and J by 0 bases, 3 bases remained unmatched. The germline V gene has CDR1 SGDLS and CDR2 YYNGEE. On this clone: Its antigen is currently unknown.

The chain is built from TRBV9 and TRBJ2-3; 8 bases match TRBD1. This sequence originates from a man aged 40-49 years in good health and CMV-seronegative. The sequenced material came from PBMCs. The CDR3 protein is CASSGTGHSTDTQYF. Here the CDR3 DNA reads TGTGCCAGCAGCGGGACAGGGCATAGCACAGATACGCAGTATTTT.